Listed below are T cell receptor beta chains from one sample, sequenced in a study of shared clonotypes between healthy human individuals. Produced via immunoSEQ multiplex PCR; TCRdb's table is partial and in-frame only. The sample carries approximately 1.1 million clones, around three quarters recorded once. Sequencing was carried out using memory CD4+ T cells from PBMCs. These receptors originate from a man between 18 and 35 years old in good health. Some clones in this sample may be carry-over from other donors' samples. Each CDR3 is given with its conserved first and last residue.

TRBJ1-2 | TRBV9 | CASSSRDRMAGYTF
TRBJ1-4 | TRBV6-5 | CANGQGEEDEKLFF
TRBJ1-4 | TRBV19 | CASSLAAQSPSANEKLFF
TRBJ1-5 | TRBV9 | CASSVSGNQPQHF
TRBJ1-1 | TRBV27 | CASSLVRGGTEAFF
TRBJ1-5 | TRBV19 | CASSKQGAQPQHF
TRBJ1-4 | TRBV5-1 | CASSYRGSQGEKLFF
TRBJ1-1 | TRBV28 | CASSLIVGETEAFF
TRBJ2-7 | TRBV9 | CASSPTPQGTGYEQYF
TRBJ2-6 | TRBV18 | CASSPFPGTGGAGANVLTF
TRBJ2-7 | TRBV19 | CASSIELAGLRHKYF